This T cell receptor beta chain was recorded in a study of blood T cell repertoires in COVID-19 (dated by TCRdb to about 2020). In terms of the full investigation: The collaborator samples originated in the United States, Italy and Spain and spanned the acute and convalescent phases of COVID-19. The material from the prospective study consisted of cDNA or gDNA derived from T cells, B-cell-depleted T cells, or PBMCs. Deeply sampled blood TCRbeta repertoires from subjects exposed to, actively infected with, or recovered from COVID-19 were included in the dataset. The repertoires were made available in a free public database intended to serve as a resource for research on the immune response to SARS-CoV-2. Samples were obtained from the ongoing ImmuneRACE study (first 160 participants) and from 1,000 to 1,500 subjects provided by 6 global collaborators. The sample metadata nearly always contained a de-identified subject ID, COVID-19 status, age in years and sex. Where available, HLA class I and class II types were taken from metadata supplied by the sample provider and were not determined by assay-based typing.

General conclusions and limits of the study: The amount of clinical and demographic metadata varied by source and participant and was provided uncurated.

Counted from cysteine to phenylalanine, this CDR3 has 12 amino acids. The only DNA kept is the CDR3, 36 bases in frame from the first base. The germline V gene encodes CDR1 ENHRY and CDR2 SYGVKD. V is shortened by 8 bases, J by 0 bases, and the region joining them spans 7 bases. The immunoSEQ Assay, a bias-controlled multiplex PCR, was used to amplify TCRbeta CDR3 regions from genomic DNA. Processing in the source paper ran as follows. The number of nucleated cells in each sample was estimated from the amplification of reference gene primers within the assay. Sequence reads were collapsed and filtered to measure the absolute abundance of every unique TCRbeta CDR3 rearrangement. Productive Simpson clonality was computed per sample as the square root of Simpson's diversity index over productive rearrangements. Drawn from immuneACCESS, this table holds only the in-frame rearrangements with V and J called that TCRdb kept. Clones are partly lost; checked studies trace under half to an unresolved V gene and leave the rest unexplained. The V and J calls and clone size are taken from that table; D and trimming were inferred from the DNA. In this sample the table shows approximately 410,000 clones, 86% of which occur a single time. The ten top clones hold 1.4% of the sample.

Comments on this clone: Its specific antigen is unknown. No much larger clonotype is one base removed from it; base qualities were not supplied.

Each collaborating institution followed its own protocols to collect whole blood in K2EDTA tubes. Collaborator samples were shipped for TCRbeta analysis as frozen whole blood, isolated PBMCs, or DNA extracted from either sample type. The sequence derives from a woman under 40 with active or convalescent COVID-19. The sequence links TRBV10-3 to TRBJ1-2; the D gene remains uncertain. The sequencing sample was made of peripheral blood. The nucleotide sequence reads as follows: TGTGCCATCGCCGCAGCTAACTATGGCTACACCTTC. Its product reads: CAIAAANYGYTF.